This T cell receptor beta chain was recorded in a study of T cells after yellow fever vaccination. J was trimmed by 4 bases and V by 4 bases; bases with no gene match: 7. The CDR3 loop spans 14 amino acids. Germline values: CDR1 LGHDT, CDR2 YNNKEL (reference sequence). The authors made TCR cDNA by 5'RACE template switching, adding a universal primer site and UMIs. One entry per CDR3 protein results from TCRdb running MiXCR on the 5' RACE reads. The data hold roughly 50,000 distinct CDR3 sequences, with approximately 7% observed a single time. As for this clonotype: With a much larger clone just one base away, this may be a read error.

The source was CD8+ T cells sorted from PBMCs, collected around 16 days after the first yellow fever vaccination. The chain carries TRBV3-1 and TRBJ2-7, with 7 bases matching TRBD1. This receptor was identified in a man younger than 30 who received the YFV17D yellow fever vaccine. CDR3: CASSPTDRLYEQYF. DNA for the CDR3: TGTGCCAGCAGCCCGACGGACAGGTTGTACGAGCAGTACTTC.